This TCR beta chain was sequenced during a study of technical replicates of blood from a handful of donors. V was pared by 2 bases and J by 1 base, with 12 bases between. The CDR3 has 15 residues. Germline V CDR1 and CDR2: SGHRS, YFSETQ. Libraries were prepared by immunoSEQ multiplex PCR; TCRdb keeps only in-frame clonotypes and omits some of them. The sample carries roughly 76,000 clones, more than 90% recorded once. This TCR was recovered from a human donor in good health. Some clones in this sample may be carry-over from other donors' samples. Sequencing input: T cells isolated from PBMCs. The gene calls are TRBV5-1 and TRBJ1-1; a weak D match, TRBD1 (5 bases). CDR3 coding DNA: TGCGCCAGCAGCTTTTCGGGACTGGAGAACACTGAAGCTTTCTTT. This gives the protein CASSFSGLENTEAFF.